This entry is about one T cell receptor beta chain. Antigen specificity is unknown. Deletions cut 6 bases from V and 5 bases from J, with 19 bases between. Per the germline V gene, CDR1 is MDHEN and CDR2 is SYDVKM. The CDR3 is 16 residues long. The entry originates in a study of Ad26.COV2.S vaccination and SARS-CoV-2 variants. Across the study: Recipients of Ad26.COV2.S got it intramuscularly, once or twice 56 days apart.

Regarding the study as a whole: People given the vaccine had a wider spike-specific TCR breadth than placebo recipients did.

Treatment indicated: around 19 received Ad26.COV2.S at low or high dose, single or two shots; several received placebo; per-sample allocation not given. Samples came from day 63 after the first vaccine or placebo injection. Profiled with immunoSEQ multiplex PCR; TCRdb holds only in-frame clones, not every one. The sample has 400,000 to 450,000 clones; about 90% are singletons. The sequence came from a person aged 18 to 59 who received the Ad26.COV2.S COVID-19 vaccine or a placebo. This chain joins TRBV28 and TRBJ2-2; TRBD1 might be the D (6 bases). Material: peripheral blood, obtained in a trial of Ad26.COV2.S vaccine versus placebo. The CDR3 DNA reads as TGTGCCAGCAGCCAAGAGCAGGGGAGTCGAACCGGGGAGCTGTTTTTT. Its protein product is CASSQEQGSRTGELFF.